One sample yielded the 24 T cell receptor beta chains listed below, sequenced in a study of blood T cell repertoires in COVID-19. TCRdb keeps only in-frame clones here, not all; method: immunoSEQ multiplex PCR. The data hold more than 100,000 clones, with 89% observed a single time. Specimen: peripheral blood. The receptors here all came from a woman aged 80 or over in a cohort sampled during active COVID-19.

This sequence joins TRBV24-1 and TRBJ2-1, with D maybe TRBD2 (6 bases). This CDR3 has 13 residues. Looked up from germline, CDR1 is KGHDR and CDR2 is SFDVKD. The V end lost 5 bases, the J end lost 6 bases, and 10 bases lay between the germline ends. CDR3 sequence reads: CATSAGGVNEQFF. The CDR3 region has the DNA TGTGCCACCAGTGCGGGCGGGGTCAATGAGCAGTTCTTC.

Only one count was recorded for this clone. V is TRBV2 and J is TRBJ2-5, with 15 bases matching TRBD2. Per germline, CDR1 SNHLY and CDR2 FYNNEI. The CDR3 covers 16 residues. With V trimmed by 5 bases and J by 5 bases, 6 bases remained unmatched. In nucleotides, the CDR3 is TGTGCCAGCAGTCGGACTAGCGGGAGGGCCTTGGAGACCCAGTACTTC. Protein sequence: CASSRTSGRALETQYF.

V is TRBV19 and J is TRBJ2-3, with TRBD1 identical over 10 bases. The CDR3 is made up of 16 amino acids. V lost 4 bases, J lost 6 bases, and 10 bases stayed unmatched. In germline, CDR1 is LNHDA, CDR2 SQIVND (reference sequence). The CDR3 here is CASSTSTGGSPDTQYF. CDR3 in DNA: TGTGCCAGTAGTACCTCGACAGGGGGCAGTCCGGATACGCAGTATTTT.

The V gene is TRBV7-9, the J gene TRBJ1-4, with D possibly matching TRBD1 (6 bases). CDR1 is SEHNR and CDR2 is FQNEAQ in the germline V gene (reference sequence). The CDR3 consists of 16 residues. Trimming took off 1 base at V and 3 bases at J, with 12 bases between the two ends. The chain's CDR3 is CASSLGLQGANEKLFF. The CDR3 nucleotides are TGTGCCAGCAGCTTAGGATTACAGGGAGCTAATGAAAAACTGTTTTTT.

This clone was seen a few times. The chain links TRBV14 to TRBJ2-1, with D unclear. CDR1 is SGHDN and CDR2 is FVKESK in the germline V gene. CDR3 length equals 15 residues. Trimming left V 1 base short and J 6 bases short, with 13 bases between. In DNA form, the CDR3 reads TGTGCCAGCAGCCAAGGCGGCAGTGTAGTCAATGAGCAGTTCTTC. This translates into CASSQGGSVVNEQFF. The full variable domain, completed using reference TRBV14 and TRBJ2-1, is EAGVTQFPSHSVIEKGQTVTLRCDPISGHDNLYWYRRVMGKEIKFLLHFVKESKQDESGMPNNRFLAERTGGTYSTLKVQPAELEDSGVYFCASSQGGSVVNEQFFGPGTRLTVL.

J is TRBJ2-3 and V is TRBV7-2; D is unclear. Germline V gene data show CDR1 as SGHTA and CDR2 as FQGNSA. This CDR3 spans 14 amino acids. V lost 5 bases and J 2 bases, leaving 11 bases between the germline ends. CDR3 region: CASSGSAATDTQYF. Here the CDR3 DNA reads TGTGCCAGCAGCGGGTCGGCGGCCACAGATACGCAGTATTTT.

The chain links TRBV11-2 to TRBJ2-1, with D possibly matching TRBD1 (6 bases). This CDR3 region has 12 residues. Trimming left V 5 bases short and J 7 bases short, with 9 bases between. The germline V gene encodes CDR1 SGHAT and CDR2 FQNNGV. The CDR3 sequence: CASSPQGNEQFF. In nucleotides, the CDR3 is TGTGCCAGCAGCCCACAGGGTAATGAGCAGTTCTTC. Full variable domain (rest looked up from reference TRBV11-2 and TRBJ2-1): EAGVAQSPRYKIIEKRQSVAFWCNPISGHATLYWYQQILGQGPKLLIQFQNNGVVDDSQLPKDRFSAERLKGVDSTLKIQPAKLEDSAVYLCASSPQGNEQFFGPGTRLTVL.

The chain carries TRBV19 and TRBJ2-7; 12 bases map to TRBD2. Germline CDR1 and CDR2: LNHDA and SQIVND (reference sequence). The CDR3 is made up of 14 amino acids. Trimming took 6 bases from V and 1 from J; bases not matched to a gene: 1. For the CDR3, the DNA is TGTGCCAGTAGAACTAGCGGGGGGTCCTACGAGCAGTACTTC. Its translation: CASRTSGGSYEQYF.

This sequence joins TRBV27 and TRBJ2-1; D is perhaps TRBD2 (6 bases). The CDR3 is 15 residues long. V was pared by 4 bases and J by 7 bases, with 17 bases between. CDR1 is MNHEY and CDR2 is SMNVEV in the germline V gene (reference sequence). The CDR3 nucleotides read TGTGCCAGCAGTTCGTGGAGGGACCCCCCTAATGAGCAGTTCTTC. It codes for CASSSWRDPPNEQFF.

The chain couples TRBV3-1 (or the pseudogene TRBV3-2) to TRBJ2-2; TRBD1 aligns across 7 bases. J was trimmed by 4 bases and V by 1 base; bases with no gene match: 6. Germline loops: CDR1 LGHDT, CDR2 YNNKEL (reference sequence). The CDR3 sequence is 16 residues long. The CDR3 protein is CASSQGRTGSTGELFF. The CDR3 region has the DNA TGTGCCAGCAGCCAAGGCCGGACAGGTAGCACCGGGGAGCTGTTTTTT.

V is TRBV28 and J is TRBJ2-1; 8 bases align to TRBD1. The CDR3 sequence is 16 residues long. V trimming: 5 bases; J trimming: 2 bases; junction bases outside the gene matches: 8. Germline loops: CDR1 MDHEN, CDR2 SYDVKM. CDR3 DNA: TGTGCCAGCAGTATCTTTGGGACAGGCACCTACAATGAGCAGTTCTTC. Translation: CASSIFGTGTYNEQFF.

The chain carries TRBV5-4 and TRBJ2-2; 8 bases align to TRBD2. The CDR3 sequence is 14 residues long. Germline V gene sequence: CDR1 SGHNT, CDR2 YYREEE (reference sequence). J lost 4 bases, V lost 4 bases, and 3 bases had no gene match. Written as DNA, the CDR3 is TGTGCCAGCAGCAGGACTAGCCTCACCGGGGAGCTGTTTTTT. Amino acid sequence: CASSRTSLTGELFF.

The chain employs TRBV7-3 and TRBJ1-4; D is perhaps TRBD1 (5 bases). Trimming removed 5 bases at V and 6 bases at J, with 16 bases between. The CDR3 length is 15 residues. Germline CDR1 SGHTA, CDR2 FQGTGA. The CDR3 is CASSPQGKSDEKLFF. CDR3 DNA: TGTGCCAGCAGCCCCCAGGGTAAGTCTGATGAAAAACTGTTTTTT.

This clone was recorded only once. The chain employs TRBV10-3 and TRBJ2-7; the match to TRBD1 covers 8 bases. CDR1 and CDR2 from the germline V gene are ENHRY and SYGVKD. The length of the CDR3 is 14 residues. With 5 bases clipped from V and 7 bases from J, the junction kept 10 bases outside the gene matches. In nucleotides, the CDR3 is TGTGCCATCAGTCCGGGACAGGCCTGGCGAGAGCAGTACTTC. It yields the protein CAISPGQAWREQYF.

This sequence joins TRBV13 and TRBJ1-5, with D perhaps TRBD1 (5 bases). This CDR3 region has 17 residues. Trimming removed 5 bases from V and 2 bases from J, with 19 bases in between. The germline V gene has CDR1 PRHDT and CDR2 FYEKMQ (reference sequence). CDR3 in DNA: TGTGCCAGCAGCCGAAAAAGCCAGGGAATTGGCAATCAGCCCCAGCATTTT. This sequence encodes CASSRKSQGIGNQPQHF.

The count of this clone is one. V is TRBV10-2 and J is TRBJ1-2; 8 nucleotides line up with TRBD1. CDR1 is WSHSY and CDR2 is SAAADI in the germline V gene. This CDR3 contains 16 residues. V lost 3 bases, J lost 7 bases, and 13 bases stayed unmatched. CDR3 loop: CASSERGDRGHRGYTF. Written as DNA, the CDR3 is TGCGCCAGCAGTGAAAGGGGCGACAGGGGTCATCGTGGCTACACCTTC.

The V gene is TRBV28, the J gene TRBJ1-2; D remains unclear. The CDR3 has 12 residues. Germline-derived CDR1 and CDR2 are MDHEN and SYDVKM. V lost 3 bases, J lost 10 bases, and 12 bases lay in between. CDR3 protein: CASSFATRFYTF. CDR3 DNA: TGTGCCAGCAGTTTTGCCACGCGATTCTACACCTTC.

The rearrangement links TRBV3-1 (or the pseudogene TRBV3-2) to TRBJ1-1; 7 positions match TRBD1. This CDR3 spans 13 amino acids. The V and J ends lost 0 bases and 8 bases, in that order; junction bases with no gene match: 3. The germline gives CDR1 LGHDT, CDR2 YNNKEL (reference sequence). This chain's CDR3 is CASSQDRGTEAFF. In nucleotides, the CDR3 is TGTGCCAGCAGCCAAGACAGGGGGACCGAAGCTTTCTTT.

The chain has TRBV6-5 and TRBJ1-2, with 9 bases aligning to TRBD1. V was pared by 6 bases and J by 8 bases, with 7 bases of the junction left unmatched. The length of the CDR3 is 13 residues. Per germline, CDR1 MNHEY and CDR2 SVGAGI. Here the CDR3 DNA reads TGTGCCAGCAGGACCGGACAGGGGAGAGGCTACACCTTC. Amino acid sequence: CASRTGQGRGYTF.

CDR3 protein: CASSVGGSYEQYF. The CDR3, as DNA: TGTGCCAGCAGTGTTGGGGGGTCCTACGAGCAGTACTTC. The chain links TRBV6-4 to TRBJ2-7; possible D gene TRBD2, 6 bases. Germline values: CDR1 MRHNA, CDR2 SNTAGT. Trimming removed 4 bases at V and 1 base at J, with 8 bases between. The CDR3 spans 13 residues.

This chain joins TRBV7-9 and TRBJ2-3; D might be TRBD2 (6 bases). The CDR3 totals 13 residues. Trimming pared 7 bases from V and 6 bases from J, leaving 14 bases between. Germline V CDR1 and CDR2: SEHNR, FQNEAQ (reference sequence). The CDR3 DNA reads as TGTGCCAGCACCCTGCGGCGGGACGATACGCAGTATTTT. As protein: CASTLRRDDTQYF.

The chain joins TRBV5-1 to TRBJ2-1, with D tentatively TRBD1 (6 bases). Trimming removed 3 bases at V and 8 bases at J, with 15 bases between. Germline loops: CDR1 SGHRS, CDR2 YFSETQ. The CDR3 consists of 14 residues. The CDR3 nucleotides are TGCGCCAGCAGCTCAGGACAGACTCAGGATGAGCAGTTCTTC. Translating gives CASSSGQTQDEQFF.

The gene calls are TRBV24-1 and TRBJ2-1; 15 nucleotides line up with TRBD2. The germline gives CDR1 KGHDR, CDR2 SFDVKD. The CDR3 totals 18 residues. V lost 5 bases, J lost 2 bases, and 6 bases stayed unmatched. The CDR3 spells CATSGTSGGAFTYNEQFF. CDR3 in DNA: TGTGCCACCAGTGGGACTAGCGGGGGGGCCTTCACCTACAATGAGCAGTTCTTC.

The chain uses TRBV5-1 and TRBJ2-1; 8 positions match TRBD1. This CDR3 region has 15 residues. V lost 3 bases, J lost 4 bases, and 6 bases stayed unmatched. Per germline, CDR1 SGHRS and CDR2 YFSETQ. This chain's CDR3 is CASSSARDRYNEQFF. As DNA, the CDR3 is TGCGCCAGCAGCTCGGCTCGGGACAGGTACAATGAGCAGTTCTTC.